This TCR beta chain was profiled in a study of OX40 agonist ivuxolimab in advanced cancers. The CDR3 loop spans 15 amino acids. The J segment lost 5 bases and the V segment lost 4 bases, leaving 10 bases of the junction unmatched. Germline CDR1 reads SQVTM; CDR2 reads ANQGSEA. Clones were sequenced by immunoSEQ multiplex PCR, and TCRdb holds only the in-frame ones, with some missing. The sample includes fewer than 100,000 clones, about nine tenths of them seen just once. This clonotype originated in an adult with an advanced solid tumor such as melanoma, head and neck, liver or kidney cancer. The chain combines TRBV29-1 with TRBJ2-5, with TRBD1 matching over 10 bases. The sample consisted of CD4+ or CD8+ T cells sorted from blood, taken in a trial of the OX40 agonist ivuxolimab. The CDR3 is CSVASGQGREETQYF. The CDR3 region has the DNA TGCAGCGTTGCCTCGGGACAGGGGAGGGAGGAGACCCAGTACTTC. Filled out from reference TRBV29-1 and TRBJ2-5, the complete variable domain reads SAVISQKPSRDICQRGTSLTIQCQVDSQVTMMFWYRQQPGQSLTLIATANQGSEATYESGFVIDKFPISRPNLTFSTLTVSNMSPEDSSIYLCSVASGQGREETQYFGPGTRLLVL.